The text below deals with one TCR beta chain. What it binds is unknown. The CDR3 contains 15 residues. Germline assignment: CDR1 SGDLS and CDR2 YYNGEE. Trimming at V came to 0 bases and at J to 3 bases, leaving 2 bases not matched to a gene. These data are taken from a study of cytomegalovirus exposure and HLA in healthy donors. Turning to the study itself: Genotyping showed roughly 81% of some 400 donors falling in the Caucasian-associated ancestry cluster. Broader study findings: Only CMV serostatus was available as immune exposure information. High specificity and sensitivity for cytomegalovirus status were reported for the classifier. In the analysis, some V segments, TRBV6-2 and TRBV6-3 included, were excluded as indistinguishable.

Vbeta (60) and Jbeta (13) primers were used in the PCR. Repertoires were generated with immunoSEQ multiplex PCR, while TCRdb's copy carries only in-frame clones and drops some. The sample includes around 91,000 clones, under 65% of them seen just once. This clonotype was sampled from a man in his fifties or sixties in good health and CMV-seronegative. The chain uses TRBV9 and TRBJ2-7, with 11 bases fitting TRBD2. What was sequenced was PBMCs. The CDR3, as DNA: TGTGCCAGCAGCGTAGGAGGGACTAGCGGCTACGAGCAGTACTTC. Translating gives CASSVGGTSGYEQYF.